A single TCR beta chain is shown here with its context. The specificity of this receptor is unknown. Base-call qualities are not available, and no considerably larger clone is one nucleotide away. This sample was included in a study of beta chain features in type 1 diabetes (dated by TCRdb to the late 2010s). Background for the entire study: Mean age, gender distribution, total cell number and subset yield were not different between patients and healthy donors. A total of approximately 100,000,000 sorted cells were examined across all samples, and the number of cells per subset was strongly correlated with RNA yield. The study compared the TCRB repertoires of sorted circulating CD4+ T cell subsets in recently diagnosed type 1 diabetes patients with those in matched healthy donors. Whereas all 28 donors provided naive and central memory subsets, regulatory and stem cell-like memory subsets were isolated from just 8 patients and roughly 8 healthy donors.

The entire isolated RNA was reverse transcribed using the High Capacity cDNA Reverse Transcription Kit, and thus expressed TCRB transcripts were sequenced. Deep immunoSEQ sequencing was applied to naive, central memory and regulatory T cell samples, giving an average of roughly 3.6 million total reads per sample. Sorted cells were lysed in RLT buffer, and RNA was extracted using DNase-treated RNeasy Micro or Mini kits according to cell number. To prevent cross-contamination, every cell subset was processed on its own, while patient and healthy donor samples were processed together. The immunoSEQ multiplex PCR was used to amplify TCRB sequences from cDNA, yielding 87-bp fragments that span the CDR3 region. Sequencing of the amplicons was done on the Illumina HiSeq platform. In the original analysis: Synthetic template baselines were used to correct PCR bias computationally, reads within Hamming distance 2 were collapsed together, and singletons that could not be merged were discarded. Reads were aligned to IMGT to assign V, D and J genes, CDR3 length, and insertions or deletions at six rearrangement sites. Within each subset, clonotype counts were normalized to sorted cell number, and only after that were true diversity and Gini coefficients computed with the tcR R package. Repertoire sharing was quantified using the overlap coefficient calculated on TCRB nucleotide sequences. Out-of-frame TCRB sequences from naive cells were analyzed as a proxy for the pre-selection repertoire. In its TCRdb copy, this immuneACCESS table keeps in-frame sequences only and misses some clones. Where compared with another copy, unresolved V genes explain less than half of these, and the others have no known cause. Clone size and V and J calls were adopted from that table, with D and trimming inferred from the DNA. In all, the sample holds approximately 400,000 clones, and roughly 15% of those were seen once. The ten largest account for more than 0.015% of the sample.

Each donor gave one peripheral blood draw, roughly 110 mL on average, collected into heparinised tubes. A BD FACSAria II and a panel including CD45RO, CCR7, CD25, CD127, CD95 and CD27 were used to sort naive, central memory, regulatory and stem cell-like memory CD4+ T cells. A purity above 95% was achieved for all sorted populations. PBMCs were separated immediately by Lymphoprep density gradient centrifugation and were stained directly, without being cultured. So that batch effects would be minimized, each experiment stained and sorted samples in pairs, pairing one healthy donor with one patient. Findings and caveats that apply to the study as a whole: Sequencing cDNA rather than genomic DNA could over-represent highly expressing activated cells, although activation and CD3 levels did not differ between groups. Shorter templates might have been favored by PCR, but patient and control samples were amplified and corrected together, so both groups would have been affected equally by any skew. Only small numbers of individuals were included in the HLA sub-analyses, which left unresolved whether HLA type had any influence on TCRB rearrangement. Type 1 diabetes patients showed a moderate but significant shortening of TCRB CDR3 length in all four CD4+ subsets. Naive, central memory and regulatory TCRB repertoires appeared more similar among patients than among healthy donors. Fewer insertions and more nucleotide deletions at VDJ recombination sites were observed in patients with type 1 diabetes, implying thymic rearrangement abnormalities.

The sequence was collected from a young woman in good health. Sequenced input: naive CD4+ T cells from blood. The cell subset or site label corresponds to: true naive CD4+ T cells.

The DNA reads TGCAGCGTTGAAAAGGACAGGGGCCCTAACTATGGCTACACCTTC. It translates to CSVEKDRGPNYGYTF. This sequence uses TRBV29-1 and TRBJ1-2; 9 bases in the middle match TRBD1. The CDR3 spans 15 residues, from the cysteine through the phenylalanine. Only the CDR3 DNA is retained, 45 bases long and in frame from the first base. Relative to germline, V is missing 2 bases and J is missing 0 bases, with 4 bases of the junction outside any gene match. CDR1 and CDR2, per the germline V gene, are SQVTM and ANQGSEA.